This TCR beta chain is from a study of CD8 T cells in Susac syndrome. cDNA came from about 0.5 to 1 ug RNA primed by random hexamers. Amplification of the TCR beta CDR3 was carried out by immunoSEQ multiplex PCR, which spanned a total of 54 Vbeta and 13 Jbeta segments. TCRdb re-derived calls from the immunoSEQ multiplex PCR reads in MiXCR, one entry per CDR3 protein. The table records about 130,000 distinct CDR3 sequences, approximately 90% of them present only once. CD8+ and CD4+ T cells from blood underwent TCR beta sequencing, which was carried out in a high-throughput format. The multiple sclerosis control group comprised treatment-naive patients with stable or active relapsing-remitting disease. From germline, CDR1 is SGDLS and CDR2 YYNGEE. The CDR3 extends over 16 amino acids. Trimming cost V 0 bases and J 3 bases, with 13 bases left between them.

Input material: CD8+ T cells from PBMCs. The source of this sequence is a human donor with multiple sclerosis. This chain uses TRBV9 with TRBJ1-3; D unclear. The CDR3: CASSVAVLLDGNTIYF. In DNA form, the CDR3 reads TGTGCCAGCAGCGTAGCAGTCCTCCTGGATGGAAACACCATATATTTT.